The 15 T cell receptor beta chains listed next were all sequenced from one sample in a study of cytomegalovirus exposure and HLA in healthy donors. PCR involved 60 Vbeta and 13 Jbeta primers. The table came from immunoSEQ multiplex PCR; TCRdb's copy has only in-frame clones and leaves some out. Of roughly 100,000 clones in the sample, around 80% were seen once. Sequencing was carried out using PBMCs. The receptors come from a man under 40 in good health and CMV-seropositive.

This clone came up a few times. The chain combines TRBV2 with TRBJ2-7; 10 nucleotides agree with TRBD2. This CDR3 has 15 amino acids. The germline V gene has CDR1 SNHLY and CDR2 FYNNEI. V trimming: 4 bases; J trimming: 5 bases; junction bases outside the gene matches: 8. The CDR3 protein is CASSGVAGGLNEQYF. CDR3 DNA sequence: TGTGCCAGCAGTGGTGTAGCGGGGGGTCTCAACGAGCAGTACTTC.

This clone has a single count. This chain joins TRBV7-2 and TRBJ2-7, with D possibly being TRBD2 (6 bases). The CDR3 contains 16 residues. Germline loops: CDR1 SGHTA, CDR2 FQGNSA. The V end lost 2 bases, the J end lost 0 bases, and 14 bases lay between the germline ends. The CDR3, as DNA: TGTGCCAGCAGCTTAAATGGAGGGGAGTACTCCTACGAGCAGTACTTC. As protein: CASSLNGGEYSYEQYF.

The chain has TRBV19 and TRBJ1-1, with a weak D call TRBD1 (5 bases). The CDR3 contains 12 residues. Germline values: CDR1 LNHDA, CDR2 SQIVND (reference sequence). Trimming took off 4 bases at V and 6 bases at J, with 9 bases between the two ends. The CDR3 DNA reads as TGTGCCAGTAGTACTTCAGGGCCTGAAGCTTTCTTT. Translation: CASSTSGPEAFF.

The chain couples TRBV18 to TRBJ1-4; 10 nucleotides match TRBD1. Germline V gives CDR1 KGHSH, CDR2 LQKENI. This CDR3 has 17 amino acids. Trimming at V came to 5 bases and at J to 2 bases, leaving 8 bases not matched to a gene. The CDR3 reads CASSTRQGALTNEKLFF. The CDR3 coding sequence is TGTGCCAGCTCAACCAGACAGGGGGCCCTCACTAATGAAAAACTGTTTTTT. Full variable domain (outside the CDR3, taken from reference TRBV18 and TRBJ1-4): NAGVMQNPRHLVRRRGQEARLRCSPMKGHSHVYWYRQLPEEGLKFMVYLQKENIIDESGMPKERFSAEFPKEGPSILRIQQVVRGDSAAYFCASSTRQGALTNEKLFFGSGTQLSVL.

The rearrangement joins TRBV9 to TRBJ1-6, with TRBD1 as a possible D gene (6 bases). The germline CDR1 and CDR2 sequences are SGDLS and YYNGEE. Trimming pared 5 bases from V and 1 base from J, leaving 10 bases between. The CDR3 length is 15 residues. CDR3: CASSLTGSYNSPLHF. The CDR3 DNA is TGTGCCAGCAGTCTGACAGGATCCTATAATTCACCCCTCCACTTT.

The chain combines TRBV27 with TRBJ1-2; 7 positions match TRBD1. The length of the CDR3 is 13 residues. Trimming at V came to 5 bases and at J to 8 bases, leaving 8 bases not matched to a gene. Germline lookup yields CDR1 MNHEY and CDR2 SMNVEV (reference sequence). CDR3 in DNA: TGTGCCAGCAGTCTTCAGGGGGGCTGGGGCTACACCTTC. Its protein is CASSLQGGWGYTF.

This clone occurred a few times. Mismatch with germline at one junction end may stem from a read error. The gene calls are TRBV19 and TRBJ1-5; D not resolved. This CDR3 region has 13 residues. Per germline, CDR1 LNHDA and CDR2 SQIVND (reference sequence). Here the CDR3 DNA reads TGTGCCAGTAGTCCAGGTAGCGATCAGCCCCAGCATTTT. It specifies CASSPGSDQPQHF.

The chain recombines TRBV18 with TRBJ1-2, with D possibly matching TRBD1 (6 bases). Trimming cost V 5 bases and J 5 bases, with 12 bases left between them. CDR1 and CDR2 (germline): KGHSH, LQKENI. The CDR3 contains 13 residues. DNA for the CDR3: TGTGCCAGCTCATCACGACAGGATTATGGCTACACCTTC. Its translation: CASSSRQDYGYTF.

The chain combines TRBV19 with TRBJ1-5; D possibly corresponds to TRBD1 (5 bases). The CDR3 contains 14 residues. The V gene lost 7 bases and the J gene lost 3 bases, with 13 bases spanning the gap. The germline gives CDR1 LNHDA, CDR2 SQIVND (reference sequence). CDR3 sequence reads: CASTQRGTNQPQHF. DNA of the CDR3: TGTGCCAGTACCCAGCGGGGGACCAATCAGCCCCAGCATTTT.

This chain connects TRBV30 to TRBJ1-4; D might be TRBD1 (6 bases). The CDR3 consists of 15 residues. Trimming left V 1 base short and J 9 bases short, with 18 bases between. Germline CDR1 GTSNPN, CDR2 SVGIG (reference sequence). The CDR3: CAWSEQGSTRQKLFF. CDR3 DNA sequence: TGTGCCTGGAGTGAACAGGGTTCGACCAGGCAAAAACTGTTTTTT. Drawing the rest from reference TRBV30 and TRBJ1-4, the complete variable domain is SQTIHQWPATLVQPVGSPLSLECTVEGTSNPNLYWYRQAAGRGLQLLFYSVGIGQISSEVPQNLSASRPQDRQFILSSKKLLLSDSGFYLCAWSEQGSTRQKLFFGSGTQLSVL.

V usage is TRBV15 and J usage is TRBJ1-3; TRBD1 agrees at 10 bases. Trimming cost V 3 bases and J 8 bases; bases outside gene matches: 10. CDR1 and CDR2 from the germline V gene are LNHNV and YYDKDF (reference sequence). The CDR3 length is 16 residues. CDR3 sequence reads: CATSSEGRDRGYTIYF. The CDR3 DNA sequence: TGTGCCACCAGCAGCGAAGGACGGGACAGGGGTTACACCATATATTTT.

The chain couples TRBV2 to TRBJ1-5; the D gene is possibly TRBD1 (6 bases). The CDR3 loop spans 16 amino acids. The V gene's germline CDR1 is SNHLY and CDR2 FYNNEI. V gave up 7 bases and J gave up 0 bases, with 16 bases separating them. CDR3 nucleotides: TGTGCCAGCAAAACAGGGCTCGGACTTAGCAATCAGCCCCAGCATTTT. This sequence encodes CASKTGLGLSNQPQHF. The complete variable domain, with remaining parts taken from reference TRBV2 and TRBJ1-5, reads EPEVTQTPSHQVTQMGQEVILRCVPISNHLYFYWYRQILGQKVEFLVSFYNNEISEKSEIFDDQFSVERPDGSNFTLKIRSTKLEDSAMYFCASKTGLGLSNQPQHFGDGTRLSIL.

This clone was seen only once. The chain couples TRBV2 to TRBJ2-2, with 8 bases matching TRBD2. This CDR3 is 18 amino acids long. Unmatched junction bases numbered 15, after V lost 2 bases and J lost 7 bases. Per germline, CDR1 SNHLY and CDR2 FYNNEI. DNA for the CDR3: TGTGCCAGCAGTGAACACCCGGGGGGGGCGGCATTCGGCGGGGAGCTGTTTTTT. This translates into CASSEHPGGAAFGGELFF.

V usage is TRBV7-2 and J usage is TRBJ1-2, with D unclear. Germline CDR1 is SGHTA and CDR2 is FQGNSA. The CDR3 consists of 15 residues. The ends were cut back, 5 bases at V and 2 bases at J, with 15 bases in the middle. The CDR3 sequence: CASSANLAVNYGYTF. CDR3 DNA sequence: TGTGCCAGCAGCGCCAACCTCGCGGTCAACTATGGCTACACCTTC. The full variable domain, its missing parts supplied by reference TRBV7-2 and TRBJ1-2, is GAGVSQSPSNKVTEKGKDVELRCDPISGHTALYWYRQSLGQGLEFLIYFQGNSAPDKSGLPSDRFSAERTGGSVSTLTIQRTQQEDSAVYLCASSANLAVNYGYTFGSGTRLTVV.

The V gene is TRBV7-9, the J gene TRBJ1-1; a weak D match, TRBD1 (6 bases). Trimming left V 4 bases short and J 4 bases short, with 16 bases between. The length of the CDR3 is 15 residues. Germline V gene lookup returns CDR1 SEHNR and CDR2 FQNEAQ (reference sequence). The CDR3 spells CASSSWTDLSTEAFF. CDR3 bases: TGTGCCAGCAGCTCTTGGACAGACCTGAGCACTGAAGCTTTCTTT.